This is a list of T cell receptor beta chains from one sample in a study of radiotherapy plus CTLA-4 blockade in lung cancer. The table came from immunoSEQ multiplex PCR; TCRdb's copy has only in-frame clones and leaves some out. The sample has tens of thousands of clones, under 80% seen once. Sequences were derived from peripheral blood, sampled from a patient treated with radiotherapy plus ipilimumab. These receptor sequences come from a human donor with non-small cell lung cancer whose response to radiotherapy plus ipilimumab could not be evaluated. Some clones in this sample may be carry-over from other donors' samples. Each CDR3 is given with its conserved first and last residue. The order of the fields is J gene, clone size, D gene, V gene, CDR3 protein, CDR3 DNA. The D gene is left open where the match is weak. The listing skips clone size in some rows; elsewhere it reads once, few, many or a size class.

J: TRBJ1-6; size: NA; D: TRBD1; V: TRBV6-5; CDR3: CASSRWDSSRSPLHF; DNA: TGTGCCAGTAGTAGATGGGACAGTAGTAGATCACCCCTCCACTTT
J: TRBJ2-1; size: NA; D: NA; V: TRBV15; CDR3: CATSRGEFYEQFF; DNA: TGTGCCACCAGCAGAGGCGAATTTTATGAGCAGTTCTTC
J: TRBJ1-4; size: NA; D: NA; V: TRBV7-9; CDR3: CASSQAGEANEKLFF; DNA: TGTGCCAGCAGCCAAGCGGGGGAGGCTAATGAAAAACTGTTTTTT
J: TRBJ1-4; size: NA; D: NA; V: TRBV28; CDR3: CASRSAQNEKLFF; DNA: TGTGCCAGCAGATCCGCACAGAATGAAAAACTGTTTTTT
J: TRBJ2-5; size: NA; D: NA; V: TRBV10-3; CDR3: CAISASHQETQYF; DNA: TGTGCCATCAGTGCTAGCCACCAAGAGACCCAGTACTTC
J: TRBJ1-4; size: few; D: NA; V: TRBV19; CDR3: CASSLGLRPATNEKLFF; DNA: TGTGCCAGTAGTTTAGGACTGAGACCTGCAACTAATGAAAAACTGTTTTTT
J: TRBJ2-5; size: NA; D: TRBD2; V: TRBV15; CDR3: CATSSLAGLSSQETQYF; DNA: TGTGCCACCAGCAGTTTAGCGGGTTTATCTAGCCAAGAGACCCAGTACTTC
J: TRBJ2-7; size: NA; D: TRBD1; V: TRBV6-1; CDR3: CASKGQGAPSYEQYF; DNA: TGTGCCAGCAAGGGGCAGGGGGCCCCGTCCTACGAGCAGTACTTC
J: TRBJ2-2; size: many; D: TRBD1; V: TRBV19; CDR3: CASSIRQGARIGGELFF; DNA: TGTGCCAGTAGTATTCGACAGGGTGCGAGGATTGGCGGGGAGCTGTTTTTT
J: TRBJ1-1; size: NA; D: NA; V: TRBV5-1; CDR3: CASSLGLDSSTEAFF; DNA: TGCGCCAGCAGCTTAGGTCTAGACAGCTCCACTGAAGCTTTCTTT
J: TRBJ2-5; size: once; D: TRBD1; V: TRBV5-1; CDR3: CASSLAPGGPLQETQYF; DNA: TGCGCCAGCAGCTTGGCACCAGGGGGCCCCCTCCAAGAGACCCAGTACTTC
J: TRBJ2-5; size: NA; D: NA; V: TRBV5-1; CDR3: CASRAEGETQYF; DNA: TGCGCCAGCAGGGCGGAGGGAGAGACCCAGTACTTC
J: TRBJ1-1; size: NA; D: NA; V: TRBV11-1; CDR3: CASSLQGRTEAFF; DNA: TGTGCCAGCAGCTTGCAAGGGAGGACTGAAGCTTTCTTT
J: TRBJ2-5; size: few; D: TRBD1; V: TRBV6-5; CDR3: CASSYGTAQETQYF; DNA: TGTGCCAGCAGTTACGGGACAGCACAAGAGACCCAGTACTTC